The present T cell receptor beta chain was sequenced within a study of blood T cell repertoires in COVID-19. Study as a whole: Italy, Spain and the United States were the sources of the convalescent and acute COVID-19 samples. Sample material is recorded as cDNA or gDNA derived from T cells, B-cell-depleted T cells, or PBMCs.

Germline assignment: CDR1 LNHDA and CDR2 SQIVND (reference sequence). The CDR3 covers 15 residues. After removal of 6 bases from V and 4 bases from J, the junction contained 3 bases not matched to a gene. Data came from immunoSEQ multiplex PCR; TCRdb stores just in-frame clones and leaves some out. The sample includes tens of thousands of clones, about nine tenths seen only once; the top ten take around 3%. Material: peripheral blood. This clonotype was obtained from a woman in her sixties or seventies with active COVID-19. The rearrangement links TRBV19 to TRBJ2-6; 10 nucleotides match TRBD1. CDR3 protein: CASRDRGIGANVLTF. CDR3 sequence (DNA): TGTGCCAGTAGGGACAGGGGGATCGGGGCCAACGTCCTGACTTTC.